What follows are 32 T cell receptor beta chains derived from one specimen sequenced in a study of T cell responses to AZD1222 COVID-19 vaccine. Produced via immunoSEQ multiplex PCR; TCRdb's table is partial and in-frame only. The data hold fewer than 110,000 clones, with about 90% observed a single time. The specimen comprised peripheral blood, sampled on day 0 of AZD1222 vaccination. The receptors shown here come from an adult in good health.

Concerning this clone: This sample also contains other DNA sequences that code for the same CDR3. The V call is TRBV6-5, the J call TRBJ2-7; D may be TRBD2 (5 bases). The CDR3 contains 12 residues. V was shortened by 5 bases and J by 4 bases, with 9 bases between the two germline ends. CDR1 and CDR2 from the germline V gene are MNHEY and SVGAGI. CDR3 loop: CASSRGSYEQYF. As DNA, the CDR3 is TGTGCCAGCAGTCGGGGTTCGTACGAGCAGTACTTC.

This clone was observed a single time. CDR3 DNA sequence: TGTGCCTACAATTCTAACTATGGCTACACCTTC. Protein product: CAYNSNYGYTF. The gene calls are TRBV30 and TRBJ1-2; no reliable D call. This CDR3 has 11 amino acids. V was cut by 7 bases and J by 0 bases, with 6 bases left in between. From germline, CDR1 is GTSNPN and CDR2 SVGIG (reference sequence).

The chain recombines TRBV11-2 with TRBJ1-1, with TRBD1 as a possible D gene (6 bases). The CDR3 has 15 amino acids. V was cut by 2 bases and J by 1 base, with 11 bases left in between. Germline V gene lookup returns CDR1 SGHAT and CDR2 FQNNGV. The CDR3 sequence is CASSLLTGENTEAFF. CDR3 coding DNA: TGTGCCAGCAGCTTATTGACAGGAGAGAACACTGAAGCTTTCTTT.

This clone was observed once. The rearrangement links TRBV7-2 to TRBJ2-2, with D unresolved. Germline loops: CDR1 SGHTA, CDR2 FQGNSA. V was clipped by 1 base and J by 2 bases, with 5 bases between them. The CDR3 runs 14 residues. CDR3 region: CASSLGLNTGELFF. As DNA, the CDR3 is TGTGCCAGCAGCTTAGGTCTCAACACCGGGGAGCTGTTTTTT.

The CDR3, as DNA: TGCGCCAGCAGCTTGGCCCCTAGGGACAGGGAGGACACTGAAGCTTTCTTT. Translating it yields CASSLAPRDREDTEAFF. The chain has TRBV5-1 and TRBJ1-1, with 9 nucleotides matching TRBD1. The CDR3 has 17 residues. CDR1 and CDR2 (germline): SGHRS, YFSETQ. J gave up 3 bases and V 0 bases, and 9 bases lay outside the gene matches.

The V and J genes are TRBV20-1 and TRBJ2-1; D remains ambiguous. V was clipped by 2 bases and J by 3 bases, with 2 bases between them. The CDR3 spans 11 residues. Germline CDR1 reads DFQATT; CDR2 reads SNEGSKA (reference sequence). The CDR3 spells CSARNYNEQFF. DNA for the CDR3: TGCAGTGCTAGAAACTACAATGAGCAGTTCTTC.

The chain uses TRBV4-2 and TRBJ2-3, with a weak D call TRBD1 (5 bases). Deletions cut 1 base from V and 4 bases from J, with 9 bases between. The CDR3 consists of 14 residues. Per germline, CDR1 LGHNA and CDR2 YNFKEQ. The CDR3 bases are TGTGCCAGCAGCCAAGCGCGCAGGGCAGATACGCAGTATTTT. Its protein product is CASSQARRADTQYF.

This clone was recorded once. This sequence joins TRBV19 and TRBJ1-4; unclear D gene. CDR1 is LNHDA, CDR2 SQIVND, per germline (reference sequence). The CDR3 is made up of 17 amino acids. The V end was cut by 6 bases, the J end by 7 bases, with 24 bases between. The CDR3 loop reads CASRITTFGWGSEKLFF. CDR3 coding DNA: TGTGCCAGTAGGATTACCACGTTCGGGTGGGGATCTGAAAAACTGTTTTTT.

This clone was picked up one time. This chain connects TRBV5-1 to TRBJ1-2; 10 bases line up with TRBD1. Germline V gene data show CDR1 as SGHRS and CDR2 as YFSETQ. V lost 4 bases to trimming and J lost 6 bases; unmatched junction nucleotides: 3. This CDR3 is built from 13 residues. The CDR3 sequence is CASSRGTGDGYTF. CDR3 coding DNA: TGCGCCAGCAGCCGGGGGACAGGGGATGGCTACACCTTC.

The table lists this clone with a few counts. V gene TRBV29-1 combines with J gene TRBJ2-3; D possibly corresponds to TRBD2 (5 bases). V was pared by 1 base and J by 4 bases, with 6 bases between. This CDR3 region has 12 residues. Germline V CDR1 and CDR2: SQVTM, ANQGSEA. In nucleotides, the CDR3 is TGCAGCGTTGAAGCACTAGCAGATACGCAGTATTTT. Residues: CSVEALADTQYF.

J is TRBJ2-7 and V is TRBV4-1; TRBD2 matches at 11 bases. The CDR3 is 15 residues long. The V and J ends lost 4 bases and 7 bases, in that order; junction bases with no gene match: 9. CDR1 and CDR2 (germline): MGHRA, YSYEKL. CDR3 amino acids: CASSLTGTSGGEQYF. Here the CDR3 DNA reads TGCGCCAGCAGCCTGACCGGGACTAGCGGTGGTGAGCAGTACTTC.

The CDR3: CASRTGTLRGGTEAFF. The CDR3 coding sequence is TGTGCCAGTAGGACCGGGACACTAAGGGGAGGCACTGAAGCTTTCTTT. J is TRBJ1-1 and V is TRBV19; TRBD1 is a possible D gene (6 bases). Germline CDR1 LNHDA, CDR2 SQIVND (reference sequence). The CDR3 length is 16 residues. V was shortened by 6 bases and J by 4 bases, with 21 bases between the two germline ends. Full variable domain (outside the CDR3, taken from reference TRBV19 and TRBJ1-1): DGGITQSPKYLFRKEGQNVTLSCEQNLNHDAMYWYRQDPGQGLRLIYYSQIVNDFQKGDIAEGYSVSREKKESFPLTVTSAQKNPTAFYLCASRTGTLRGGTEAFFGQGTRLTVV.

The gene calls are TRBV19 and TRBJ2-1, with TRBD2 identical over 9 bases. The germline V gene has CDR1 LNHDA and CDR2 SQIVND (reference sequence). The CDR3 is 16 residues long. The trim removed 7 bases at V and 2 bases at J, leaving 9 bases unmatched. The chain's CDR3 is CASTLGLASTYNEQFF. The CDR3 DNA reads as TGTGCCAGTACCCTCGGACTAGCGTCAACCTACAATGAGCAGTTCTTC.

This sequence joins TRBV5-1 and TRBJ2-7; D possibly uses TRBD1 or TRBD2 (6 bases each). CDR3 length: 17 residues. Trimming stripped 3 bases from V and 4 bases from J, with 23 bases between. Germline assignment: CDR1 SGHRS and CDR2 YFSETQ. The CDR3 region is CASSWGLPRGTWYEQYF. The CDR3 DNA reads TGCGCCAGCAGCTGGGGACTTCCCCGGGGGACATGGTACGAGCAGTACTTC.

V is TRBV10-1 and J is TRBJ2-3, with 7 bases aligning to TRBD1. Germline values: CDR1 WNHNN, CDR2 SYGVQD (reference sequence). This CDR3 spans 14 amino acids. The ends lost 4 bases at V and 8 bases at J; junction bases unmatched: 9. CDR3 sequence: CASSGGGTGVTQYF. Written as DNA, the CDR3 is TGCGCCAGCAGTGGTGGAGGAACAGGGGTTACGCAGTATTTT.

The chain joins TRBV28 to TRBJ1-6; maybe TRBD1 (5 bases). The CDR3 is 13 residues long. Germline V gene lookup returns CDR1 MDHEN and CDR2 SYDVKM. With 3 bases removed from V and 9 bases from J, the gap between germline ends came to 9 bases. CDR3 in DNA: TGTGCCAGCAGTTTTACTGGGGGTTCACCCCTCCACTTT. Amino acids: CASSFTGGSPLHF.

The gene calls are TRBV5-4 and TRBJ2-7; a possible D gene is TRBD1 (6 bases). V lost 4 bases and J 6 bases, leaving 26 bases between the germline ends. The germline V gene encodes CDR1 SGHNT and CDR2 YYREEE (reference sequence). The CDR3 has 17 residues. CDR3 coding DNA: TGTGCCAGCAGCCAAGAACAGGGAAAAGGGTATTGGGTCGAGCAGTACTTC. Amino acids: CASSQEQGKGYWVEQYF. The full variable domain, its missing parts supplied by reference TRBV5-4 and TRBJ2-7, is ETGVTQSPTHLIKTRGQQVTLRCSSQSGHNTVSWYQQALGQGPQFIFQYYREEENGRGNFPPRFSGLQFPNYSSELNVNALELDDSALYLCASSQEQGKGYWVEQYFGPGTRLTVT.

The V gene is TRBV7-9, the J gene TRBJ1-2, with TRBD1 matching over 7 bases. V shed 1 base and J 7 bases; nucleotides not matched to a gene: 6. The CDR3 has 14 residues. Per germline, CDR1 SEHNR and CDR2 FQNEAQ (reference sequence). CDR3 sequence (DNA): TGTGCCAGCAGCTTAGGTGGACAGGCTACTGGCTACACCTTC. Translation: CASSLGGQATGYTF. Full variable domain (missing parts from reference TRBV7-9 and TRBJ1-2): DTGVSQNPRHKITKRGQNVTFRCDPISEHNRLYWYRQTLGQGPEFLTYFQNEAQLEKSRLLSDRFSAERPKGSFSTLEIQRTEQGDSAMYLCASSLGGQATGYTFGSGTRLTVV.

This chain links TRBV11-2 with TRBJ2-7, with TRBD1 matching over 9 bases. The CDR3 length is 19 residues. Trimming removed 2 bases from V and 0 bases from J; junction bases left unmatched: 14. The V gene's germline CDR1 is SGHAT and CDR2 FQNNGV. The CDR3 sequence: CASSLLRGTGMKLSYEQYF. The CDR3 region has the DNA TGTGCCAGCAGCTTATTGCGGGGGACAGGGATGAAACTCTCCTACGAGCAGTACTTC.

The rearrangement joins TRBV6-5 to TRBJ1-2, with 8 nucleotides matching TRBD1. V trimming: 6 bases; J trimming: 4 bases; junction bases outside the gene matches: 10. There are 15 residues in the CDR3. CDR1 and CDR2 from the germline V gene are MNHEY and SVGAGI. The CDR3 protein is CASSSTGGSGYGYTF. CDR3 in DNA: TGTGCCAGCAGCAGTACAGGGGGATCGGGCTATGGCTACACCTTC.

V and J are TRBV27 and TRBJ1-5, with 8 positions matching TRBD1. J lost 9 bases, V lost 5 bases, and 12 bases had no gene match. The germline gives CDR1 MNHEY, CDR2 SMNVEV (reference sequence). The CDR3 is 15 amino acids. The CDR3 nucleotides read TGTGCCAGCAGTCCGACAGGGGTAGTCTTCCGGCCCCAGCATTTT. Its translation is CASSPTGVVFRPQHF.

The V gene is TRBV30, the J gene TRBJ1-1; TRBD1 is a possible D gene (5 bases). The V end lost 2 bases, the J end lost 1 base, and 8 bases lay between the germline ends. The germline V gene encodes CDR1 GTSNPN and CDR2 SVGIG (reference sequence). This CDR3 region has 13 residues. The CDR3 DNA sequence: TGTGCCTGGAGTATGGACAAGAACACTGAAGCTTTCTTT. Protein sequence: CAWSMDKNTEAFF.

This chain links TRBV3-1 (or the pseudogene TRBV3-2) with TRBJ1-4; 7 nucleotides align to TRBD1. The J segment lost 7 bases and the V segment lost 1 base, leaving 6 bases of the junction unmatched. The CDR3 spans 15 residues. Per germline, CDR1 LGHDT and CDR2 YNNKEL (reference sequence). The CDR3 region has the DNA TGTGCCAGCAGCCAAGTGCAGGGGGGGAGTGAAAAACTGTTTTTT. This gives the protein CASSQVQGGSEKLFF.

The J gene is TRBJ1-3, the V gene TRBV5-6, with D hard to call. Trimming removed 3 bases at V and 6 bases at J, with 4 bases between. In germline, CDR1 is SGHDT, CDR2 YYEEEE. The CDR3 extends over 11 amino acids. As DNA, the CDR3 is TGTGCCAGCAGCTGGGCAAACACCATATATTTT. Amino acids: CASSWANTIYF.

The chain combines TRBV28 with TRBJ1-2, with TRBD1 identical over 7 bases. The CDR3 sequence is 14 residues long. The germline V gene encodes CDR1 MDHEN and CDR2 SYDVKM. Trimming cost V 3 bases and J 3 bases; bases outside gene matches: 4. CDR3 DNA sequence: TGTGCCAGCAGTTTGAGGGGACAGTACTATGGCTACACCTTC. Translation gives CASSLRGQYYGYTF.

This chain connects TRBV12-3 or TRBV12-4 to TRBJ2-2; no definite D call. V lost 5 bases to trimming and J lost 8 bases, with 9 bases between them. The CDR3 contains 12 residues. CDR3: CASSRVAGELFF. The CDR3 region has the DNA TGTGCCAGCAGTCGAGTGGCAGGGGAGCTGTTTTTT.

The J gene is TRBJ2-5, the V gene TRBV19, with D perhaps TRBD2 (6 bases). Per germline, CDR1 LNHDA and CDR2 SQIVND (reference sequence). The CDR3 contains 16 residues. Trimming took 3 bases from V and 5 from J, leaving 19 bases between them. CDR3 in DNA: TGTGCCAGTAGTATGTCGACGGGAGCCTCTAGCGAGACCCAGTACTTC. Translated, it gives CASSMSTGASSETQYF.

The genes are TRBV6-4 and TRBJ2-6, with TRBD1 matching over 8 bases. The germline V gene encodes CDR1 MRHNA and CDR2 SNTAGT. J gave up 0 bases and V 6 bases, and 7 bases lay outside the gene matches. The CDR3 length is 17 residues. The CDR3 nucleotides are TGTGCCAGCAGCCTTTGGACAGGGCGCTCTGGGGCCAACGTCCTGACTTTC. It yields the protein CASSLWTGRSGANVLTF.

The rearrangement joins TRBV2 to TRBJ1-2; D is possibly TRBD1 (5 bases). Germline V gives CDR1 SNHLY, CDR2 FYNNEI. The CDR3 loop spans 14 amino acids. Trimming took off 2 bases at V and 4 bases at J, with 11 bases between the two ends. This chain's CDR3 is CASSERAGFYGYTF. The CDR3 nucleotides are TGTGCCAGCAGTGAACGGGCAGGGTTCTATGGCTACACCTTC.

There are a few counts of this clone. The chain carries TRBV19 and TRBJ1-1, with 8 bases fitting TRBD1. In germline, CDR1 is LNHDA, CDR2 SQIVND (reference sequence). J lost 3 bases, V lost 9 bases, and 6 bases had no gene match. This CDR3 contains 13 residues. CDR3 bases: TGTGCCAGCTCCCAGGACAGGGACACTGAAGCTTTCTTT. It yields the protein CASSQDRDTEAFF.

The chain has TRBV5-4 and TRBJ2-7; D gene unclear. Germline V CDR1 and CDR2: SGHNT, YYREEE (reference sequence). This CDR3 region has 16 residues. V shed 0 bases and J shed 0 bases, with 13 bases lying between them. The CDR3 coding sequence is TGTGCCAGCAGCTTGGCGGGCCATAGCCTCTCCTACGAGCAGTACTTC. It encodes CASSLAGHSLSYEQYF. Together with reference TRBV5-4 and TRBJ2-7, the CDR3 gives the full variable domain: ETGVTQSPTHLIKTRGQQVTLRCSSQSGHNTVSWYQQALGQGPQFIFQYYREEENGRGNFPPRFSGLQFPNYSSELNVNALELDDSALYLCASSLAGHSLSYEQYFGPGTRLTVT.

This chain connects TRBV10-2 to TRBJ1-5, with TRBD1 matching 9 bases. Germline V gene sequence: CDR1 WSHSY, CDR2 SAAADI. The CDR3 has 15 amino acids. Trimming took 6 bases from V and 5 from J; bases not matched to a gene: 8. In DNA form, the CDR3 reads TGCGCCAGCAGAAACACAGGGGGCAGATATCAGCCCCAGCATTTT. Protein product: CASRNTGGRYQPQHF.